The rows below give T cell receptor beta chains drawn from one sample of a study of cytomegalovirus exposure and HLA in healthy donors. Sequencing was performed with immunoSEQ multiplex PCR; in TCRdb, only in-frame clones are kept and a portion is missing. The sample contains some 250,000 clones, approximately 80% of which appear only once. The sample was PBMCs. The source of these receptors is a woman aged 55-70 years in good health and CMV-seropositive. Each CDR3 is given with its conserved first and last residue. D genes are given only for firm matches. Part of the rows lack a size; the others show once, few, many or a class for expanded clones.

TGCAGCGTTGACTCGGGCGGGAGCACTGAAGCTTTCTTT,CSVDSGGSTEAFF,TRBV29-1,many,TRBJ1-1,.
TGCAGCGTTGACTCCGTTCCGGGACTACACACAGATACGCAGTATTTT,CSVDSVPGLHTDTQYF,TRBV29-1,.,TRBJ2-3,TRBD2
TGCGCCAGCAGCTCAGGGTCTCGCACAGATACGCAGTATTTT,CASSSGSRTDTQYF,TRBV5-1,.,TRBJ2-3,.
TGCGCCAGCAGTAACAGGACAGGGAGTTTTCCACGGTGGTATGGCTACACCTTC,CASSNRTGSFPRWYGYTF,TRBV10-1,.,TRBJ1-2,TRBD1
TGTGCCAGCAGCTTAACAAAGGGAGGGTCTGAAGCTTTCTTT,CASSLTKGGSEAFF,TRBV7-3,.,TRBJ1-1,.
TGTGCCAGCCGGGGGGTTCTTAATGAAAAACTGTTTTTT,CASRGVLNEKLFF,TRBV28,few,TRBJ1-4,.
TGTGCCAGCAGCCTCGGACAAGGTGAAGCTTTCTTT,CASSLGQGEAFF,TRBV4-2,.,TRBJ1-1,.
TGTGCCAGCAGCAAAGGGAGGGGCGCAGGAGAAGCTTTCTTT,CASSKGRGAGEAFF,TRBV7-6,.,TRBJ1-1,.
TGTGCCAGCAGCTTACAGGGGGCTGAAGAGACCCAGTACTTC,CASSLQGAEETQYF,TRBV7-9,.,TRBJ2-5,TRBD1
TGTGCCATCGGGGAGACTAGCGGGAGTCATGAGCAGTTCTTC,CAIGETSGSHEQFF,TRBV15,.,TRBJ2-1,TRBD2
TGTGCCATCAGTGAGTGGGCGGGGGAGAACACTGAAGCTTTCTTT,CAISEWAGENTEAFF,TRBV10-3,few,TRBJ1-1,.
TGTGCCAGTAGTAGCCTCGGACAGGGCGAGAATCAGCCCCAGCATTTT,CASSSLGQGENQPQHF,TRBV19,.,TRBJ1-5,TRBD1
TGTGCCAGCAAAGCCGTCCGAGGTTCCTACGAGCAGTACTTC,CASKAVRGSYEQYF,TRBV27,.,TRBJ2-7,.
TGTGCCAGCAGTTACTCGGGTAGCGACACAGATACGCAGTATTTT,CASSYSGSDTDTQYF,TRBV6-6,few,TRBJ2-3,.
TGTGCCAGCAGCGTAGTCGGGGATACGCAGTATTTT,CASSVVGDTQYF,TRBV9,.,TRBJ2-3,.
TGTGCCAGCAGTTTATTCGTCGGGGGGGTCAAAAACATTCAGTACTTC,CASSLFVGGVKNIQYF,TRBV28,.,TRBJ2-4,TRBD2
TGCGCCAGCAGTCTTAAATCGGGACAGCTAGCCAAAAACATTCAGTACTTC,CASSLKSGQLAKNIQYF,TRBV23-1,once,TRBJ2-4,TRBD1
TGTGCCAGCAGTCCCCTAAAATTAGAAAAACTGTTTTTT,CASSPLKLEKLFF,TRBV27,.,TRBJ1-4,.
TGTGCCAGCAGTTACTCGGCGGGACCCCTCGGGCAGTACTTC,CASSYSAGPLGQYF,TRBV6-6,.,TRBJ2-5,.
TGTGCCAGCGCTTGGTACCCCCGGGAAGATACGCAGTATTTT,CASAWYPREDTQYF,TRBV28,.,TRBJ2-3,.
TGTGCCAGCACCACAGGACCGGGCACAGATACGCAGTATTTT,CASTTGPGTDTQYF,TRBV5-6,.,TRBJ2-3,.
TGTGCCAGCAGTTACCGGGTTTTCTCCTACAATGAGCAGTTCTTC,CASSYRVFSYNEQFF,TRBV7-6,.,TRBJ2-1,.
TGTGCCTGGAGTCTAGGACTGGTCCGGGAGACCCAGTACTTC,CAWSLGLVRETQYF,TRBV30,.,TRBJ2-5,.
TGTGCCAGCAGCGTAGGGACTATCCTCCAAGAGACCCAGTACTTC,CASSVGTILQETQYF,TRBV9,few,TRBJ2-5,.
TGCGCCACCCGGAGGGGGGGGGTTGGTGAGACCCAGTACTTC,CATRRGGVGETQYF,TRBV10-2,.,TRBJ2-5,.
TGTGCTAGCAGCTTACAGCGGCAGCGTCCTAATGAAAAACTGTTTTTT,CASSLQRQRPNEKLFF,TRBV7-7,.,TRBJ1-4,.
TGTGCCAGCAGCTTGGAGGGACTAGCGGCCTTC,CASSLEGLAAF,TRBV7-9,.,TRBJ2-7,TRBD2
TGTGCCAGCTCACCAGGGGGGGCTGGGAGTCAGCCCCAGCATTTT,CASSPGGAGSQPQHF,TRBV18,.,TRBJ1-5,.
TGTGCCAGCAGGGCGGGAGGGACACTTTGGGAGCAGTTCTTC,CASRAGGTLWEQFF,TRBV6-5,.,TRBJ2-1,TRBD2